What follows describes a single T cell receptor (beta chain). Distinct nucleotide sequences in the sample also encode this CDR3. With 0 bases clipped from V and 1 base from J, the junction kept 2 bases outside the gene matches. CDR3 size: 15 residues. Germline-derived CDR1 and CDR2 are SGHRS and YFSETQ. This entry belongs to a study of shared clonotypes between healthy human individuals. Replicate PCRs from sorted subsets contained 200 ng DNA, which is some 30,000 T cell genomes. TCRdb's copy holds only in-frame clones and misses some; the assay was immunoSEQ multiplex PCR. The sample lists 2 million to 2.5 million clones, more than 80% occurring once.

The chain is built from TRBV5-1 and TRBJ2-7, with 9 bases matching TRBD1. Material: naive CD4+ T cells from PBMCs. Subset described: CD45RA+ positively selected. This TCR was recovered from a man between 18 and 29 years old in good health. Some clones in this sample may be carry-over from other donors' samples. CDR3 bases: TGCGCCAGCAGCTTGGGGGGACAGGGTTCCTACGAGCAGTACTTC. Translated, it gives CASSLGGQGSYEQYF.